The 14 T cell receptor beta chains listed next were all sequenced from one sample in a study of T cells in Graves' hyperthyroidism and ophthalmopathy. Template material for amplifying TCR beta CDR3 regions consisted of RNA transcripts. When the TCR CDR3 underwent first-round RT-PCR, the HTBI primer set was used. TCRdb re-called the multiplex PCR reads with MiXCR, one entry per CDR3 protein. The table has about 600,000 distinct CDR3 sequences, about a sixth seen once. Source material: blood. The receptors originated from a woman aged 40 to 49 with Graves' ophthalmopathy.

This clonotype was observed many times. This chain joins TRBV5-1 and TRBJ1-1, with D perhaps TRBD1 (5 bases). The ends were cut back, 1 base at V and 1 base at J, with 11 bases in the middle. The CDR3 runs to 15 residues. The germline CDR1 and CDR2 sequences are SGHRS and YFSETQ. CDR3 in amino acids: CASSLLGGSNTEAFF. CDR3 nucleotides: TGCGCCAGCAGCTTGCTGGGGGGTTCGAACACTGAAGCTTTCTTT.

This clonotype was seen at least ten times. The gene calls are TRBV11-2 and TRBJ2-1; TRBD1 matches 7 bases. Unmatched junction bases numbered 6, after V lost 5 bases and J lost 2 bases. CDR3 length equals 15 residues. Germline V CDR1 and CDR2: SGHAT, FQNNGV. The CDR3 loop is CASSQRTGTYNEQFF. The CDR3 DNA reads as TGTGCCAGCAGCCAAAGGACAGGAACCTACAATGAGCAGTTCTTC.

This clonotype was seen at least ten times. This chain connects TRBV7-8 to TRBJ2-5, with 14 bases matching TRBD2. The CDR3 extends over 18 amino acids. Trimming at V came to 1 base and at J to 8 bases, leaving 12 bases not matched to a gene. CDR1 SGHVS and CDR2 FQNEAQ come from the germline V gene. DNA for the CDR3: TGTGCCAGCAGCTTAGGGGGACTAGCGGGAGCCAGAGCGGTCACCCAGTACTTC. Its translation: CASSLGGLAGARAVTQYF.

In its sample, this clonotype was seen many times. The chain couples TRBV6-1 to TRBJ1-5; D call uncertain. The CDR3 runs to 13 residues. The germline V gene has CDR1 MNHNS and CDR2 SASEGT. The V gene lost 1 base and the J gene lost 5 bases, with 6 bases spanning the gap. CDR3 nucleotides: TGTGCCAGCAGTGAAGGCCTGCATCAGCCCCAGCATTTT. It yields the protein CASSEGLHQPQHF.

V gene TRBV7-9 combines with J gene TRBJ2-1; D may match TRBD1 or TRBD2 (6 bases each). The ends were cut back, 5 bases at V and 6 bases at J, with 20 bases in the middle. In germline, CDR1 is SEHNR, CDR2 FQNEAQ (reference sequence). This CDR3 is built from 16 residues. The CDR3, as DNA: TGTGCCAGCAGCCCCGGGGGCTCCTCTAGGCTCAATGAGCAGTTCTTC. It codes for CASSPGGSSRLNEQFF.

This clonotype was seen at least ten times. This chain connects TRBV5-1 to TRBJ1-2; no reliable D call. This CDR3 spans 14 amino acids. From germline, CDR1 is SGHRS and CDR2 YFSETQ. Trimming left V 3 bases short and J 8 bases short, with 17 bases between. Here the CDR3 reads CASSSSSAGRGYTF. The CDR3 nucleotides are TGCGCCAGCAGCTCAAGCTCCGCAGGCCGAGGCTACACCTTC.

V and J are TRBV28 and TRBJ2-1, with a weak D call TRBD1 (5 bases). Germline V gives CDR1 MDHEN, CDR2 SYDVKM. Trimming stripped 5 bases from V and 5 bases from J, with 10 bases between. The CDR3 consists of 13 residues. The CDR3 loop reads CASSKTVNNEQFF. The CDR3, as DNA: TGTGCCAGCAGTAAGACAGTTAACAATGAGCAGTTCTTC.

This clonotype came up a few times. The V and J genes are TRBV19 and TRBJ1-1, with TRBD1 as a possible D gene (5 bases). Germline CDR1 is LNHDA and CDR2 is SQIVND (reference sequence). The CDR3 consists of 14 residues. Between the trimmed V and J ends, which lost 3 bases and 2 bases, there was a span of 10 bases. CDR3 nucleotides: TGTGCCAGTAGTATCGGCGACAGCAACACTGAAGCTTTCTTT. Amino acid sequence: CASSIGDSNTEAFF.

This clonotype has a count of ten or more. The V gene is TRBV27, the J gene TRBJ2-3; no reliable D call. This CDR3 has 15 residues. V shed 4 bases and J shed 0 bases, with 11 bases lying between them. Germline CDR1 is MNHEY and CDR2 is SMNVEV (reference sequence). CDR3 coding DNA: TGTGCCAGCAGTTCCCACCGACTGAGCACAGATACGCAGTATTTT. Amino acid sequence: CASSSHRLSTDTQYF.

This clonotype was seen more than once but under ten times. The chain is built from TRBV29-1 and TRBJ2-3; 7 bases map to TRBD2. CDR3 size: 13 residues. Germline V gene data show CDR1 as SQVTM and CDR2 as ANQGSEA. With V trimmed by 7 bases and J by 4 bases, 8 bases remained unmatched. CDR3 coding DNA: TGCAGCGGTTTAACGGGAGGCTCAGATACGCAGTATTTT. Its protein product is CSGLTGGSDTQYF.

This clonotype showed up just a few times. The chain carries TRBV11-2 and TRBJ2-3, with D hard to call. This CDR3 spans 18 amino acids. The germline V gene has CDR1 SGHAT and CDR2 FQNNGV. V lost 3 bases and J lost 0, with 19 bases in between. CDR3 sequence reads: CASSFHTRVARSTDTQYF. In DNA, the CDR3 is TGTGCCAGCAGCTTCCATACACGCGTGGCGCGGAGCACAGATACGCAGTATTTT.

This clonotype has only a few counts. The chain recombines TRBV28 with TRBJ2-2; D is perhaps TRBD2 (6 bases). The CDR3 runs to 16 residues. Germline lookup yields CDR1 MDHEN and CDR2 SYDVKM. V dropped 3 bases and J dropped 9 bases, with 20 bases sitting between them. The CDR3: CASSLGDSQGSRELFF. The CDR3 nucleotides are TGTGCCAGCAGTTTGGGGGACTCTCAGGGTAGCCGGGAGCTGTTTTTT.

This clonotype came up many times. V and J are TRBV5-6 and TRBJ2-1; the D call may be TRBD1 or TRBD2 (5 bases each). The CDR3 extends over 13 amino acids. The germline gives CDR1 SGHDT, CDR2 YYEEEE. Trimming removed 2 bases at V and 6 bases at J, with 9 bases between. The CDR3 region is CASSFGTLNEQFF. The CDR3 bases are TGTGCCAGCAGCTTCGGGACGCTCAATGAGCAGTTCTTC.

This clonotype has ten or more counts. V gene TRBV28 combines with J gene TRBJ2-3; TRBD2 agrees at 8 bases. With V trimmed by 4 bases and J by 0 bases, 6 bases remained unmatched. The CDR3 is 16 amino acids. The germline gives CDR1 MDHEN, CDR2 SYDVKM. As DNA, the CDR3 is TGTGCCAGCAGTTCCCCCGCTAGCGGGAGCACAGATACGCAGTATTTT. This translates into CASSSPASGSTDTQYF.